This record covers a single T cell receptor beta chain. The V gene's germline CDR1 is SGHAT and CDR2 FQNNGV. Trimming removed 5 bases at V and 5 bases at J, with 12 bases between. The CDR3 consists of 13 residues. The data are from a study of shared T cell receptors in the human thymus. The table came from immunoSEQ multiplex PCR; TCRdb's copy has only in-frame clones and leaves some out. The sample includes roughly 660,000 clones, approximately 87% seen only once; the top ten take 0.0095% to 0.012%. These same records also appear under a second study, on human thymus T cells. From that second work: Thymic and blood repertoires seemed to favor certain V and J genes. Related studies found that unrelated individuals share highly overlapping thymic repertoires.

The genes are TRBV11-2 and TRBJ2-5; possibly TRBD1 for D (7 bases). This sequence originates from a boy under two years old with a congenital heart defect. Sequenced material: thymocytes. The CDR3 nucleotides are TGTGCCAGCAGCCGCAGGGGGAGGGAGACCCAGTACTTC. Translating it yields CASSRRGRETQYF.